A single TCR beta chain is shown here with its context. Its antigen is undetermined. This record comes from a study of T cell responses to AZD1222 COVID-19 vaccine. Study summary: Whether given at about 4 or about 12 weeks, second doses were pooled.

Here immunoSEQ multiplex PCR was the method, and the copy in TCRdb shows in-frame clones only, minus some. Of more than 95,000 clones in the sample, 75% to 90% were seen once. The study's findings and limits: Just a handful of AZD1222 recipients tested seropositive at baseline. Compared with day 0, the breadth and depth of the Spike-specific TCR repertoire rose significantly after two doses of AZD1222.

Looked up from germline, CDR1 is LNHDA and CDR2 is SQIVND (reference sequence). The V gene lost 3 bases and the J gene lost 0 bases, with 12 bases spanning the gap. This CDR3 comprises 15 residues. The chain links TRBV19 to TRBJ2-7; D is undetermined. The source is an adult in good health. This specimen consisted of peripheral blood, obtained on day 0 of AZD1222 vaccination. The CDR3 DNA follows: TGTGCCAGTAGTATTTTTTTCGGTCGCTCCTACGAGCAGTACTTC. Protein sequence: CASSIFFGRSYEQYF.